This is a list of T cell receptor beta chains from one sample in a study of T cells after yellow fever vaccination. TCRdb ran MiXCR on the 5' RACE reads and lists one entry per CDR3 protein. The table has almost 600,000 distinct CDR3 sequences, approximately 15% seen once. The material was PBMCs, obtained on the day of the yellow fever booster vaccination. The receptors shown here come from a man between 25 and 39 years old who received the YFV17D yellow fever vaccine. Both conserved end residues are part of each CDR3. A D gene is named only where the DNA matches it firmly. Expanded clones get a size class; other rows say once, few or many, or leave the size out.

V gene: TRBV3-1
J gene: TRBJ1-1
clone size: NA
CDR3 length: 16
D gene: TRBD1
CDR3 protein: CASSPDRGLGSTEAFF
CDR3 DNA: TGTGCCAGCAGCCCGGACAGGGGGCTCGGGAGCACTGAAGCTTTCTTT

V gene: TRBV12-3/TRBV12-4
J gene: TRBJ2-3
clone size: NA
CDR3 length: 15
D gene: NA
CDR3 protein: CASSRDSEATDTQYF
CDR3 DNA: TGTGCCAGCAGCCGGGACTCAGAGGCCACAGATACGCAGTATTTT

V gene: TRBV20-1
J gene: TRBJ2-6
clone size: NA
CDR3 length: 14
D gene: NA
CDR3 protein: CSARDSAGANVLTF
CDR3 DNA: TGCAGTGCTAGAGATAGCGCTGGGGCCAACGTCCTGACTTTC

V gene: TRBV3-1
J gene: TRBJ2-3
clone size: NA
CDR3 length: 15
D gene: NA
CDR3 protein: CASSQAGWGYDTQYF
CDR3 DNA: TGTGCCAGCAGCCAGGCAGGTTGGGGCTACGATACGCAGTATTTT

V gene: TRBV20-1
J gene: TRBJ2-5
clone size: NA
CDR3 length: 12
D gene: TRBD2
CDR3 protein: CSLRGEKETQYF
CDR3 DNA: TGCAGCCTCCGGGGGGAGAAGGAGACCCAGTACTTC

V gene: TRBV20-1
J gene: TRBJ2-7
clone size: NA
CDR3 length: 12
D gene: TRBD2
CDR3 protein: CSARRDYYEQYF
CDR3 DNA: TGCAGTGCTAGACGGGACTACTACGAGCAGTACTTC

V gene: TRBV6-5
J gene: TRBJ2-7
clone size: NA
CDR3 length: 12
D gene: NA
CDR3 protein: CASMGQSYEQYF
CDR3 DNA: TGTGCCAGCATGGGGCAGTCCTACGAGCAGTACTTC

V gene: TRBV20-1
J gene: TRBJ2-6
clone size: few
CDR3 length: 15
D gene: TRBD2
CDR3 protein: CSARGLAGGSGVLTF
CDR3 DNA: TGCAGTGCTAGGGGCCTAGCGGGAGGGAGTGGCGTCCTGACTTTC

V gene: TRBV19
J gene: TRBJ2-1
clone size: NA
CDR3 length: 15
D gene: NA
CDR3 protein: CASSQPGANLNEQFF
CDR3 DNA: TGTGCCAGTAGTCAACCCGGGGCGAACCTCAATGAGCAGTTCTTC

V gene: TRBV10-1
J gene: TRBJ2-3
clone size: NA
CDR3 length: 14
D gene: NA
CDR3 protein: CASSETQGTDTQYF
CDR3 DNA: TGCGCCAGCAGTGAAACCCAGGGGACAGATACGCAGTATTTT

V gene: TRBV5-1
J gene: TRBJ2-1
clone size: NA
CDR3 length: 16
D gene: NA
CDR3 protein: CASSLEQGHSYNEQFF
CDR3 DNA: TGCGCCAGCAGCTTGGAACAGGGACACTCCTACAATGAGCAGTTCTTC

V gene: TRBV2
J gene: TRBJ2-2
clone size: NA
CDR3 length: 15
D gene: TRBD2
CDR3 protein: CASTFWGGNTGELFF
CDR3 DNA: TGTGCCAGCACCTTTTGGGGGGGGAACACCGGGGAGCTGTTTTTT

V gene: TRBV5-1
J gene: TRBJ1-1
clone size: many
CDR3 length: 13
D gene: NA
CDR3 protein: CASREGVWTEAFF
CDR3 DNA: TGCGCCAGCAGAGAGGGCGTTTGGACTGAAGCTTTCTTT

V gene: TRBV7-9
J gene: TRBJ1-3
clone size: many
CDR3 length: 15
D gene: NA
CDR3 protein: CASSLSDPPGNTIYF
CDR3 DNA: TGTGCCAGCAGCTTATCGGATCCTCCCGGAAACACCATATATTTT

V gene: TRBV7-9
J gene: TRBJ2-1
clone size: few
CDR3 length: 15
D gene: NA
CDR3 protein: CASSLARTYYNEQFF
CDR3 DNA: TGTGCCAGCAGCTTAGCTCGGACTTATTACAATGAGCAGTTCTTC

V gene: TRBV29-1
J gene: TRBJ2-7
clone size: NA
CDR3 length: 14
D gene: NA
CDR3 protein: CSVETGTGKGEQYF
CDR3 DNA: TGCAGCGTTGAGACCGGGACCGGCAAAGGCGAGCAGTACTTC

V gene: TRBV29-1
J gene: TRBJ2-1
clone size: few
CDR3 length: 14
D gene: TRBD1
CDR3 protein: CSTTDRPSYNEQFF
CDR3 DNA: TGCAGCACAACGGACAGGCCGTCCTACAATGAGCAGTTCTTC

V gene: TRBV30
J gene: TRBJ2-7
clone size: NA
CDR3 length: 13
D gene: NA
CDR3 protein: CARSGRSSYEQYF
CDR3 DNA: TGTGCCCGGTCAGGCCGAAGCTCCTACGAGCAGTACTTC

V gene: TRBV7-9
J gene: TRBJ1-4
clone size: few
CDR3 length: 14
D gene: NA
CDR3 protein: CASTDGSRGEKLFF
CDR3 DNA: TGTGCCAGCACCGATGGGTCGAGGGGTGAAAAACTGTTTTTT

V gene: TRBV7-2
J gene: TRBJ2-1
clone size: NA
CDR3 length: 12
D gene: NA
CDR3 protein: CASSLRDIQQFF
CDR3 DNA: TGTGCCAGCAGCTTAAGGGACATTCAGCAGTTCTTC

V gene: TRBV20-1
J gene: TRBJ1-1
clone size: NA
CDR3 length: 12
D gene: NA
CDR3 protein: CSASQADPEAFF
CDR3 DNA: TGCAGTGCTAGTCAGGCTGACCCTGAAGCTTTCTTT

V gene: TRBV29-1
J gene: TRBJ2-7
clone size: many
CDR3 length: 16
D gene: NA
CDR3 protein: CSVKDSGTRSSYEQYF
CDR3 DNA: TGCAGCGTGAAAGATTCCGGGACAAGGAGCTCCTACGAGCAGTACTTC

V gene: TRBV20-1
J gene: TRBJ1-2
clone size: NA
CDR3 length: 13
D gene: NA
CDR3 protein: CSASLHSSYGYTF
CDR3 DNA: TGCAGTGCTTCACTTCACAGTAGCTATGGCTACACCTTC

V gene: TRBV7-2
J gene: TRBJ2-2
clone size: many
CDR3 length: 13
D gene: NA
CDR3 protein: CASSLAGDGELFF
CDR3 DNA: TGTGCCAGCAGCTTAGCGGGCGACGGGGAGCTGTTTTTT

V gene: TRBV7-6
J gene: TRBJ2-1
clone size: few
CDR3 length: 12
D gene: NA
CDR3 protein: CASSLVDSGQFF
CDR3 DNA: TGTGCCAGCAGCTTAGTGGACTCGGGGCAGTTCTTC

V gene: TRBV29-1
J gene: TRBJ2-3
clone size: few
CDR3 length: 14
D gene: NA
CDR3 protein: CSATGFLSTDTQYF
CDR3 DNA: TGCAGCGCCACAGGGTTCCTCAGCACAGATACGCAGTATTTT

V gene: TRBV10-3
J gene: TRBJ1-1
clone size: few
CDR3 length: 16
D gene: TRBD1
CDR3 protein: CAIRPGTGPMNTEAFF
CDR3 DNA: TGTGCCATCAGGCCCGGGACAGGGCCTATGAACACTGAAGCTTTCTTT

V gene: TRBV12-3/TRBV12-4
J gene: TRBJ2-5
clone size: NA
CDR3 length: 13
D gene: NA
CDR3 protein: CASRQGGEETQYF
CDR3 DNA: TGTGCCAGCCGACAAGGGGGAGAGGAGACCCAGTACTTC